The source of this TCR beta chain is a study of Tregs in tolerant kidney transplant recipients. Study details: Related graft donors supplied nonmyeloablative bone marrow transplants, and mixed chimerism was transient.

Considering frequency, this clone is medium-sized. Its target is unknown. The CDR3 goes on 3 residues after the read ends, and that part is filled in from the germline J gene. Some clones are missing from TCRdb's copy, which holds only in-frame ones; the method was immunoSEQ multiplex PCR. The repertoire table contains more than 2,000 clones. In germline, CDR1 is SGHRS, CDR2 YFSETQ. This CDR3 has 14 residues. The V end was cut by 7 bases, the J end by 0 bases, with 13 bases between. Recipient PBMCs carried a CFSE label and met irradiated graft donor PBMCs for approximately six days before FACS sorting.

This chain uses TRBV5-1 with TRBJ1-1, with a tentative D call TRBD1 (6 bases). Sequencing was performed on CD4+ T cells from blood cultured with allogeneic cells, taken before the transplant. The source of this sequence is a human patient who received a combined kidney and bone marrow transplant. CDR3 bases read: TGCGCCAGCGAACCCGGGACATTGAACACTGAA. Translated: CASEPGTLNTE. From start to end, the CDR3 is CASEPGTLNTEAFF.